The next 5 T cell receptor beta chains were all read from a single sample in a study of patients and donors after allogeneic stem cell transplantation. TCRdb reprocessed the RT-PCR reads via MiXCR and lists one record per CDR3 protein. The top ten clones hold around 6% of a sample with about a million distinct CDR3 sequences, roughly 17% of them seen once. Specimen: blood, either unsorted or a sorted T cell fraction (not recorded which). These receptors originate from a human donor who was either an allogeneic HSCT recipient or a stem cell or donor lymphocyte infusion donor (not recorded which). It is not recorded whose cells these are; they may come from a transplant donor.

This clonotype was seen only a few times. The CDR3 region is CAVGLAGVPGELFF. Here the CDR3 DNA reads TGTGCCGTGGGACTAGCGGGGGTGCCCGGGGAGCTGTTTTTT. The rearrangement links TRBV10-3 to TRBJ2-2; 14 nucleotides match TRBD2. Germline CDR1 is ENHRY and CDR2 is SYGVKD. CDR3 length: 14 residues. V dropped 11 bases and J dropped 6; count of bases not matched to a gene: 5.

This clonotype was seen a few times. The CDR3 bases are TGCAGCGTTGAAGTGGTAGCACCTGGAAACACCATATATTTT. Encoded protein: CSVEVVAPGNTIYF. The chain combines TRBV29-1 with TRBJ1-3; D is uncertain. CDR1 is SQVTM, CDR2 ANQGSEA, per germline. V shed 1 base and J shed 2 bases, with 9 bases lying between them. The CDR3 covers 14 residues.

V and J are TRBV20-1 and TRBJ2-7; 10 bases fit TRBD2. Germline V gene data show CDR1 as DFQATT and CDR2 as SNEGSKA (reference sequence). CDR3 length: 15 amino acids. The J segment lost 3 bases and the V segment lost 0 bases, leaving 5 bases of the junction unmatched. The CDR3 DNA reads TGCAGTGCTAGAGATCAGCGGACTAGCGGCTACGAGCAGTACTTC. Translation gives CSARDQRTSGYEQYF.

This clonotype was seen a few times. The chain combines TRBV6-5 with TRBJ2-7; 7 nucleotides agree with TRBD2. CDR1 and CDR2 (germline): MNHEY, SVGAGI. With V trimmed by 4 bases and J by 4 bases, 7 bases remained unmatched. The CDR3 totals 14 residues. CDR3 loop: CASSSAGRVYEQYF. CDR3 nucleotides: TGTGCCAGCAGTTCAGCGGGAAGGGTTTACGAGCAGTACTTC.

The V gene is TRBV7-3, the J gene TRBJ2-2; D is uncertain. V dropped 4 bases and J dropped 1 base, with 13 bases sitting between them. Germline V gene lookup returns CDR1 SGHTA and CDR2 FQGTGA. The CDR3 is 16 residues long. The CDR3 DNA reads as TGTGCCAGCAGCTCTGTCTCCAGAAGGAACACCGGGGAGCTGTTTTTT. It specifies CASSSVSRRNTGELFF.